This T cell receptor beta chain is from a study of identical twins. The germline gives CDR1 LGHDT, CDR2 YNNKEL (reference sequence). The V segment lost 2 bases and the J segment 0 bases; nucleotides outside the gene matches: 6. The length of the CDR3 is 17 residues. Template switching (which added a universal primer site) was used, and cDNA carried unique molecular identifiers. TCRdb reprocessed the 5' RACE reads via MiXCR and lists one record per CDR3 protein. The data contain around 1.7 million distinct CDR3 sequences, roughly a third of them singletons. This clonotype was seen more than once but under ten times. The antigen is undetermined. Overall study results and limits: Partial confounding of zero-insertion analyses by invariant MAIT and iNKT cells was possible.

Sequencing was carried out using cord blood. The clonotype was recovered from a newborn girl in good health. This sequence joins TRBV3-1 and TRBJ2-7; the match to TRBD1 covers 11 bases. The CDR3 nucleotides are TGTGCCAGCAGCCAAAGTCTTGGGACAGGGGGCTCCTACGAGCAGTACTTC. It is translated as CASSQSLGTGGSYEQYF.